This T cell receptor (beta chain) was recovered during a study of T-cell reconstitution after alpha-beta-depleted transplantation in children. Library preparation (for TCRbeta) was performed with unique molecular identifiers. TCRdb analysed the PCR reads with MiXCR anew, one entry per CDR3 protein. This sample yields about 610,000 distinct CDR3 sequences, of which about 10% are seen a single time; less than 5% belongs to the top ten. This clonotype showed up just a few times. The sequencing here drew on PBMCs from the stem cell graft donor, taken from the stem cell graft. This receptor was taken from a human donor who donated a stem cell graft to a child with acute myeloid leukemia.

The CDR3 region is CASSDGTMNTEAFF. The CDR3, as DNA: TGTGCCAGCAGCGACGGGACGATGAACACTGAAGCTTTCTTT. This chain connects TRBV7-2 to TRBJ1-1, with D perhaps matching TRBD1 (5 bases). Germline lookup yields CDR1 SGHTA and CDR2 FQGNSA. Trimming removed 5 bases at V and 0 bases at J, with 10 bases between. This CDR3 has 14 amino acids.